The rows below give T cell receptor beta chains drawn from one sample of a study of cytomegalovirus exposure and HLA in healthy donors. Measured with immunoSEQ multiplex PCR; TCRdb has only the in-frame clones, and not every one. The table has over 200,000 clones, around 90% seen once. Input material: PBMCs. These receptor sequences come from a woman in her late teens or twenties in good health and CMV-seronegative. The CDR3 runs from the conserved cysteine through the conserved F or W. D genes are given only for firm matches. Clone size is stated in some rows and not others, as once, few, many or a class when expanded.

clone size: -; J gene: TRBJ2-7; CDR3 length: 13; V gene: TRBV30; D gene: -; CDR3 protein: CAWSAPNNYEQYF; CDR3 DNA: TGTGCCTGGAGTGCCCCCAACAACTACGAGCAGTACTTC
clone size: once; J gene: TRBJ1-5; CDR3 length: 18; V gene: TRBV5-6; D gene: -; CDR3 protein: CASSFGPPGHHYNQPQHF; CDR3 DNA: TGTGCCAGCAGCTTTGGCCCTCCGGGACACCATTACAATCAGCCCCAGCATTTT
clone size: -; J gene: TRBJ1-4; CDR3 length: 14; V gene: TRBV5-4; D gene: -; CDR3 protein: CASSLGGVSEKLFF; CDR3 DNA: TGTGCCAGCAGCTTGGGGGGGGTCAGCGAAAAACTGTTTTTT
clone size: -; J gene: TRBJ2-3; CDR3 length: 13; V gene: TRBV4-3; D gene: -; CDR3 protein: CASSDSRTDTQYF; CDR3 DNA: TGCGCCAGCAGTGACAGCCGCACAGATACGCAGTATTTT
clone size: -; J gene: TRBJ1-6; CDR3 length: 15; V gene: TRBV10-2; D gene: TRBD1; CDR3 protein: CASSELDRARSPLHF; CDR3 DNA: TGCGCCAGCAGTGAGTTGGACAGGGCTCGATCACCCCTCCACTTT
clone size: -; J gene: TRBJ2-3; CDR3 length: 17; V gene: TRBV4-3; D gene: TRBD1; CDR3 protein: CASSQDWRQGGADTQYF; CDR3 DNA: TGCGCCAGCAGCCAAGATTGGAGACAGGGGGGCGCAGATACGCAGTATTTT
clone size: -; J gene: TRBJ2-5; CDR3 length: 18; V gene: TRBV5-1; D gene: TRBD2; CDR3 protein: CASSTGTSGGAGEETQYF; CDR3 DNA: TGCGCCAGCAGCACCGGGACTAGCGGGGGGGCAGGGGAAGAGACCCAGTACTTC
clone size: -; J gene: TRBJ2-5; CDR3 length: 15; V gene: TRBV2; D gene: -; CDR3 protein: CASSRGGEQTETQYF; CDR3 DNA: TGTGCCAGCAGTCGCGGGGGCGAGCAAACAGAGACCCAGTACTTC
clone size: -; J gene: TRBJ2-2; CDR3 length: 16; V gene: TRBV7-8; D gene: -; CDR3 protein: CASSLVASRYTGELFF; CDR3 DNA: TGTGCCAGCAGCTTAGTGGCTAGCAGATACACCGGGGAGCTGTTTTTT
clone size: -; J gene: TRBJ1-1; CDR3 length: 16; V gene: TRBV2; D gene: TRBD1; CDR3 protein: CASSVPRQGVNTEAFF; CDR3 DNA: TGTGCCAGCAGTGTTCCTCGACAGGGAGTGAACACTGAAGCTTTCTTT
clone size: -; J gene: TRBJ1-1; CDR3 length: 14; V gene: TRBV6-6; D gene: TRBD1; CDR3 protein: CASRPDRTWTEAFF; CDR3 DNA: TGTGCCAGCAGGCCGGACAGGACTTGGACTGAAGCTTTCTTT
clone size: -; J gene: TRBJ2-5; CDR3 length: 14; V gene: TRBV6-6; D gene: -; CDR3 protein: CASTGQGWEETQYF; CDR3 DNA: TGTGCCAGCACGGGCCAGGGTTGGGAAGAGACCCAGTACTTC
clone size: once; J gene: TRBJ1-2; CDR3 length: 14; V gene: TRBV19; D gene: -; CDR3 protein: CASSRDSRGQGYTF; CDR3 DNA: TGTGCCAGTAGCAGGGACTCCCGAGGTCAGGGCTACACCTTC
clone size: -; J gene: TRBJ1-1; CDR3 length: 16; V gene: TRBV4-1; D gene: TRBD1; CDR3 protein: CASSPGQGAMNTEAFF; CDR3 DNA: TGCGCCAGCAGCCCCGGGCAGGGGGCCATGAACACTGAAGCTTTCTTT
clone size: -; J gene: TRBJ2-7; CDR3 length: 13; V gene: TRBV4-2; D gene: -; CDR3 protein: CASSPKGVNEQYF; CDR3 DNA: TGTGCCAGCAGCCCCAAGGGGGTGAACGAGCAGTACTTC
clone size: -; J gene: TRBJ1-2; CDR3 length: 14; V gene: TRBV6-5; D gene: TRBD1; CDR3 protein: CASSYNEGAGGYTF; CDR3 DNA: TGTGCCAGCAGTTACAACGAGGGGGCGGGAGGCTACACCTTC
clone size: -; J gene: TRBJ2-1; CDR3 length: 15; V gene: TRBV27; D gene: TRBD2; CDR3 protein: CASRAHSGGAGEQFF; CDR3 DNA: TGTGCCAGCCGGGCTCATAGCGGGGGGGCTGGGGAGCAGTTCTTC
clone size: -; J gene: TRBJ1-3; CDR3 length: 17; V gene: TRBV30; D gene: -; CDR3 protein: CAWSVVSGHASGNTIYF; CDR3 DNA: TGTGCCTGGAGTGTAGTGTCGGGACACGCCTCTGGAAACACCATATATTTT
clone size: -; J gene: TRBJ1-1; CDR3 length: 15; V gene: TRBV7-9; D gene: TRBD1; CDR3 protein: CASSSAGQGNTEAFF; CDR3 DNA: TGTGCCAGCAGCTCCGCGGGACAGGGGAACACTGAAGCTTTCTTT
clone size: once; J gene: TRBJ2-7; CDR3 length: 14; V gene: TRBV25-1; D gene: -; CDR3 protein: CASSEVRIGSEQYF; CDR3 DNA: TGTGCCAGCAGTGAAGTTCGGATTGGGAGCGAGCAGTACTTC
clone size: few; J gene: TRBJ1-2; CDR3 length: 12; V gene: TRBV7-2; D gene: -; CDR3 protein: CASSSVQDRYTF; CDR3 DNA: TGTGCCAGCAGCTCCGTACAGGATCGCTACACCTTC
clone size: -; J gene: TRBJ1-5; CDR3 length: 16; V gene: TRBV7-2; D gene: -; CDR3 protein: CASSLAANRGNQPQHF; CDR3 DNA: TGTGCCAGCAGCCTAGCGGCGAACAGGGGCAATCAGCCCCAGCATTTT
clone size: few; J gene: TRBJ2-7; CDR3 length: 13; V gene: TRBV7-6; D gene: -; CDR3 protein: CASSFGSSYEQYF; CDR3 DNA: TGTGCCAGCAGCTTTGGCAGCTCCTACGAGCAGTACTTC
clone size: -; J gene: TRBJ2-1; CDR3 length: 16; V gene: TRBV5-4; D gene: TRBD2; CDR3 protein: CASSSEGRGGRNEQFF; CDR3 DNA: TGTGCCAGCAGCTCCGAAGGGCGGGGGGGTAGAAATGAGCAGTTCTTC
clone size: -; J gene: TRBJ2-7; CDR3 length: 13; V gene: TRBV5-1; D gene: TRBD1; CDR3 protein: CASSLERGPEQYF; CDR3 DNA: TGCGCCAGCAGCTTGGAGAGGGGGCCCGAGCAGTACTTC
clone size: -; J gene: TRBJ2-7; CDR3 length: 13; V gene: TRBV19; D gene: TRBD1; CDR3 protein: CASRDRRLYEQYF; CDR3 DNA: TGTGCCAGCCGGGACAGAAGATTATACGAGCAGTACTTC
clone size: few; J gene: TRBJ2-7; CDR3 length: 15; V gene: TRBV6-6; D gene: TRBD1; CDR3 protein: CASREETGGIYEQYF; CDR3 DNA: TGTGCCAGCAGGGAGGAGACAGGGGGGATCTACGAGCAGTACTTC
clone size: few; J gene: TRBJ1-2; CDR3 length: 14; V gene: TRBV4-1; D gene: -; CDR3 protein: CASSHGVRGEGYTF; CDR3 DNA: TGCGCCAGCAGCCATGGAGTCAGGGGCGAAGGCTACACCTTC